This TCR beta chain was captured by sequencing in a study of CD8 T cells in ankylosing spondylitis. Concerning this clonotype: Its antigen is currently unknown.

Quantitative 5'-RACE with molecular barcodes was used to make the TCR beta libraries. TCRdb re-called the 5' RACE reads through MiXCR, storing one row per CDR3 protein. The table records roughly 440,000 distinct CDR3 sequences, roughly 17% of them present only once. The junction had 3 bases not matched to a gene; V was cut back by 6 bases and J by 1 base. The CDR3 length is 12 residues. Germline V gives CDR1 SQVTM, CDR2 ANQGSEA. Study-level results: What appeared characteristic of ankylosing spondylitis blood was a TCR beta motif of eight highly homologous variants. Previous work reported some of these motif variants in the synovial fluid and blood of reactive arthritis. Disease-linked clones proved CD8+ and comparatively uncommon in peripheral blood. There was reportedly significant enrichment of clones that were disease-linked in matched ankylosing spondylitis synovial fluid.

The chain combines TRBV29-1 with TRBJ2-7; 7 bases match TRBD1. This clonotype originated in a male donor with ankylosing spondylitis. Sequenced sample: blood, either unsorted or a sorted T cell fraction (not recorded which). DNA for the CDR3: TGCAGCGTAGCCAGGGGGTCCTACGAGCAGTACTTC. Amino acids: CSVARGSYEQYF.